The 16 T cell receptor beta chains given below trace back to one sample, sequenced in a study of blood T cell repertoires in COVID-19. The assay was immunoSEQ multiplex PCR, and TCRdb's table has in-frame clones only and misses some. The table lists about 300,000 clones, 75% to 90% of them singletons. The sample taken for sequencing was peripheral blood. The receptors here all came from a woman between 50 and 59 years old with COVID-19, enrolled during active disease.

CDR3: CASSPLEPSDTQYF. The CDR3 DNA follows: TGTGCCAGCAGCCCTCTCGAGCCCTCAGATACGCAGTATTTT. This chain links TRBV3-1 (or the pseudogene TRBV3-2) with TRBJ2-3, with D uncertain. V lost 4 bases and J lost 4, with 12 bases in between. The length of the CDR3 is 14 residues. CDR1 is LGHDT, CDR2 YNNKEL, per germline (reference sequence).

This chain links TRBV6-5 with TRBJ2-3; the D gene is possibly TRBD1 (6 bases). V was cut by 6 bases and J by 0 bases, with 10 bases left in between. Germline CDR1 MNHEY, CDR2 SVGAGI. CDR3 size: 14 residues. CDR3 nucleotide sequence: TGTGCCAGCAGCTTGGGACAAAGCACAGATACGCAGTATTTT. The encoded protein is CASSLGQSTDTQYF.

V is TRBV29-1 and J is TRBJ2-7, with 7 bases matching TRBD2. V shed 4 bases, J shed 9 bases, and the junction held 9 bases outside the gene matches. The germline V gene encodes CDR1 SQVTM and CDR2 ANQGSEA. This CDR3 is 12 amino acids long. CDR3 nucleotides: TGCAGCGTTGTTGCTAGCGGTCTCCGGCAGTACTTC. Its translation: CSVVASGLRQYF.

The rearrangement joins TRBV5-4 to TRBJ2-2; D call uncertain. The CDR3 has 13 residues. Trimming left V 4 bases short and J 0 bases short, with 4 bases between. CDR1 is SGHNT and CDR2 is YYREEE in the germline V gene (reference sequence). The CDR3 loop reads CASSPANTGELFF. The CDR3 DNA follows: TGTGCCAGCAGCCCGGCGAACACCGGGGAGCTGTTTTTT.

CDR3 sequence reads: CASSDDRNEKLFF. The CDR3 coding sequence is TGTGCCAGTAGTGACGACAGGAATGAAAAACTGTTTTTT. J is TRBJ1-4 and V is TRBV19; tentatively, D is TRBD1 (6 bases). Germline values: CDR1 LNHDA, CDR2 SQIVND (reference sequence). The CDR3 spans 13 residues. V lost 5 bases, J lost 5 bases, and 9 bases lay in between. The variable domain in full, completed from reference TRBV19 and TRBJ1-4, reads DGGITQSPKYLFRKEGQNVTLSCEQNLNHDAMYWYRQDPGQGLRLIYYSQIVNDFQKGDIAEGYSVSREKKESFPLTVTSAQKNPTAFYLCASSDDRNEKLFFGSGTQLSVL.

The gene calls are TRBV3-1 (or the pseudogene TRBV3-2) and TRBJ1-3; D unresolved. The CDR3 sequence is 13 residues long. In germline, CDR1 is LGHDT, CDR2 YNNKEL (reference sequence). V lost 4 bases and J 4 bases, leaving 8 bases between the germline ends. The CDR3 loop is CASSPREGNTIYF. CDR3 bases: TGTGCCAGCAGCCCAAGGGAGGGAAACACCATATATTTT.

The genes are TRBV5-1 and TRBJ1-2; no reliable D call. This CDR3 has 13 amino acids. The ends were cut back, 0 bases at V and 0 bases at J, with 3 bases in the middle. Germline V gene lookup returns CDR1 SGHRS and CDR2 YFSETQ. The CDR3 DNA is TGCGCCAGCAGCTTGGTTACTAACTATGGCTACACCTTC. Translated: CASSLVTNYGYTF.

V usage is TRBV18 and J usage is TRBJ1-1, with D possibly TRBD1 on 5 matching bases. Trimming cost V 3 bases and J 3 bases, with 14 bases left between them. Per the germline V gene, CDR1 is KGHSH and CDR2 is LQKENI. The CDR3 runs 15 residues. CDR3 sequence (DNA): TGTGCCAGCTCACCGGACGGCGGGGGGTACACTGAAGCTTTCTTT. This gives the protein CASSPDGGGYTEAFF.

The rearrangement joins TRBV5-1 to TRBJ1-1, with D possibly being TRBD1 (5 bases). The V gene lost 0 bases and the J gene lost 4 bases, with 19 bases spanning the gap. Germline V gene lookup returns CDR1 SGHRS and CDR2 YFSETQ. The CDR3 sequence is 17 residues long. CDR3 loop: CASSLGDPARGGTEAFF. CDR3 DNA: TGCGCCAGCAGCTTGGGGGACCCGGCACGGGGAGGCACTGAAGCTTTCTTT.

This chain joins TRBV5-1 and TRBJ2-2; D uncertain. This CDR3 is 15 amino acids long. Germline CDR1 is SGHRS and CDR2 is YFSETQ. V was trimmed by 2 bases and J by 0 bases, leaving 8 bases between them. The CDR3: CASSFSPANTGELFF. CDR3 DNA: TGCGCCAGCAGCTTTTCCCCCGCGAACACCGGGGAGCTGTTTTTT.

The J gene is TRBJ1-2, the V gene TRBV27, with 8 positions matching TRBD1. This CDR3 comprises 13 residues. V gave up 6 bases and J gave up 5 bases; unmatched junction bases: 5. From germline, CDR1 is MNHEY and CDR2 SMNVEV (reference sequence). The CDR3 nucleotides read TGTGCCAGCAGGGCAGGGGGCGCTTATGGCTACACCTTC. Encoded protein: CASRAGGAYGYTF.

This chain connects TRBV6-2 or TRBV6-3 to TRBJ1-2; perhaps TRBD1 as D (5 bases). V dropped 6 bases and J dropped 4 bases, with 12 bases sitting between them. The CDR3 length is 13 residues. CDR1 is MNHEY, CDR2 SVGEGT, per germline. CDR3 residues: CASSKGHSYGYTF. DNA for the CDR3: TGTGCCAGCAGCAAGGGGCACTCCTATGGCTACACCTTC.

This clone showed up just a few times. The chain couples TRBV2 to TRBJ1-6, with 11 bases that match TRBD1. There are 16 residues in the CDR3. V trimming: 8 bases; J trimming: 3 bases; junction bases outside the gene matches: 6. Germline CDR1 is SNHLY and CDR2 is FYNNEI. The CDR3, as DNA: TGTGCCAGCCTCTGGGGGACAGGGGGCTATAATTCACCCCTCCACTTT. Translation: CASLWGTGGYNSPLHF.

The genes are TRBV2 and TRBJ2-2, with 7 positions matching TRBD2. CDR1 SNHLY and CDR2 FYNNEI come from the germline V gene. This CDR3 is built from 15 residues. J was trimmed by 2 bases and V by 6 bases; bases with no gene match: 6. CDR3 DNA: TGTGCCAGCAGGGCCGGGACTAAAAACACCGGGGAGCTGTTTTTT. Protein: CASRAGTKNTGELFF.

This rearrangement joins TRBV28 to TRBJ1-2; D uncertain. Trimming cost V 2 bases and J 1 base, with 5 bases left between them. Germline values: CDR1 MDHEN, CDR2 SYDVKM. This CDR3 has 13 residues. Here the CDR3 reads CASSLAVNYGYTF. CDR3 DNA: TGTGCCAGCAGTTTAGCAGTTAACTATGGCTACACCTTC.

This clone occurred a few times. The chain links TRBV1 to TRBJ2-7; TRBD1, as called in the table, went unchecked against the DNA. TRBV1 is shown as a pseudogene. The CDR3 totals 17 residues. CDR3: CTSSQDRQATTSYEQYF. The CDR3 region has the DNA TGCACCAGCAGCCAAGATAGACAGGCGACTACCTCCTACGAGCAGTACTTC.